This paragraph reports one T cell receptor beta chain. As handled by the study authors: Reference gene primer amplification yielded estimated nucleated cell counts. The method was immunoSEQ multiplex PCR; TCRdb's version includes in-frame clones alone and lacks a portion of them. From that table come the V and J calls and clone size; the DNA was used to work out D and trimming. The sample consists of 150,000 to 200,000 clones, about 82% of them appearing once. These data come from a study of blood T cell repertoires in COVID-19. On the study more broadly: Sample material is recorded as cDNA or gDNA derived from T cells, B-cell-depleted T cells, or PBMCs.

CDR3 length: 18 amino acids. Germline CDR1 and CDR2: KGHSH and LQKENI. The V segment lost 4 bases and the J segment 4 bases; nucleotides outside the gene matches: 11. This TCR derives from a woman aged 25-40 years with acute or convalescent COVID-19. The V gene is TRBV18, the J gene TRBJ2-6; 9 nucleotides agree with TRBD1. The sample was peripheral blood. The CDR3 loop reads CASSLADRGLWGANVLTF. The CDR3 DNA reads as TGTGCCAGCTCACTCGCGGACAGGGGATTGTGGGGGGCCAACGTCCTGACTTTC.